Sequencing of this T cell receptor beta chain was carried out in a study of regulatory T cells in long-lasting Graves disease. Study outcomes and limitations: Repertoires from persistent disease leaned toward TRBV28, TRBJ1-2 and TRBJ2-5. TCR diversity was lower in persistent Graves' patients (versus newly diagnosed ones). Whereas new patients shared 900 to 1,000 public clonotypes, persistent patients shared more, at a few thousand.

TCR beta libraries were built with iRepertoire HTBI primers and Arm-PCR of CDR3 regions. One entry per CDR3 protein results from TCRdb running MiXCR on the multiplex PCR reads. The data contain a few hundred thousand distinct CDR3 sequences, around a fifth of them seen just once; the ten biggest clones take up around 15%. Germline lookup yields CDR1 MNHNS and CDR2 SASEGT. Trimming cost V 8 bases and J 4 bases, with 17 bases left between them. This CDR3 has 15 residues. This clonotype was counted ten times or more. The antigen is unknown. Time point reported: persistent/refractory GD, antithyroid drugs over 5 years with positive TRAb. Following extraction of RNA from PBMCs, that RNA was used to make the TCR library. Peripheral blood, at around 8.8 milliliters, went into EDTA tubes.

This TCR derives from a female donor with Graves disease. The sample here was peripheral blood mononuclear cells (PBMCs), taken when the disease was refractory, from a patient treated with antithyroid drugs. This rearrangement joins TRBV6-1 to TRBJ2-2; a possible D gene is TRBD2 (5 bases). The CDR3 protein is CASLSGWLPTGELFF. In DNA, the CDR3 is TGTGCCAGCCTCTCGGGGTGGCTACCCACCGGGGAGCTGTTTTTT.